This T cell receptor (beta chain) emerged from a study of response to subunit inactivated influenza vaccine. There are many counts of this clonotype. Each CDR3 protein gets one entry after TCRdb re-called the RT-PCR reads with MiXCR. The sample yields about 570,000 distinct CDR3 sequences, approximately 10% seen once. CDR1 is SGHRS and CDR2 is YFSETQ in the germline V gene. V lost 7 bases and J lost 7, with 21 bases in between. The CDR3 covers 14 residues. The same data also contributed to another study, on T cells expressing NK-cell markers. As that study records: As the method of synthesis, 5'RACE template switching with UMIs yielded TCR beta cDNA.

The chain employs TRBV5-1 and TRBJ2-7; D call uncertain. The material was PBMCs from blood, obtained on the day of vaccination. This receptor was obtained from a man over 45 who received an inactivated influenza vaccine. CDR3 coding DNA: TGCGCCAGCGGGTCCGGCGAGACCCTGGGGGAGCAGTACTTC. Encoded protein: CASGSGETLGEQYF.